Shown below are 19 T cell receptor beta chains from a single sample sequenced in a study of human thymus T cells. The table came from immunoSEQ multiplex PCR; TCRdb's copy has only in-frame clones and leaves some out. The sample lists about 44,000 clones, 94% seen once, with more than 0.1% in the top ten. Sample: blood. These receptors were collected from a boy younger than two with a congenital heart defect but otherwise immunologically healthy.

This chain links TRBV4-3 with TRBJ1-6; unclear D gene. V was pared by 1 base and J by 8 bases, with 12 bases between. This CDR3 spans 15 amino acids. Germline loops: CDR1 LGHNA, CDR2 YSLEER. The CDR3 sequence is CASSQGGEADSPLHF. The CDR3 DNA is TGCGCCAGCAGCCAAGGCGGCGAGGCGGATTCACCCCTCCACTTT.

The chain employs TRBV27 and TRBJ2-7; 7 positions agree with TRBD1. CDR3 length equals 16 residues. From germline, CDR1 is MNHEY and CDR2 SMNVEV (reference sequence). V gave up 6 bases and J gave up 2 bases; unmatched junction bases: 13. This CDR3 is CASRRYSGGQTYEQYF. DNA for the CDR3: TGTGCCAGCAGACGATACTCAGGGGGACAGACCTACGAGCAGTACTTC.

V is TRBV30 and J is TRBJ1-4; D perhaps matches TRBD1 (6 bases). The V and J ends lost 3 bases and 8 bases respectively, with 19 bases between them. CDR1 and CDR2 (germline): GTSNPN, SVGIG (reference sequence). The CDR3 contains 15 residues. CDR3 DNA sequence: TGTGCCTGGAGCCCGAACAGGGAGCTTCTCGAAAAACTGTTTTTT. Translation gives CAWSPNRELLEKLFF.

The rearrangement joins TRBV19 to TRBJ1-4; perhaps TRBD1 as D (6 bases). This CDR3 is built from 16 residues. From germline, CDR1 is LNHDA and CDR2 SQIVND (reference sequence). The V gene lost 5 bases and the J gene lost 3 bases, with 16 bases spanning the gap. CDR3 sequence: CASSPLQGLANEKLFF. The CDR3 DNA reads TGTGCCAGTAGTCCCCTGCAGGGGTTGGCTAATGAAAAACTGTTTTTT.

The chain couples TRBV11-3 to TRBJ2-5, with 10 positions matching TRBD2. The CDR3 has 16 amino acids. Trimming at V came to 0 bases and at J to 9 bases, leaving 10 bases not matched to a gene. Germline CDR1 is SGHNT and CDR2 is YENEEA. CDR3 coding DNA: TGTGCCAGCAGCTTAGATCCTAGCGGGGGACGCCGGGCCCAGTACTTC. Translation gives CASSLDPSGGRRAQYF.

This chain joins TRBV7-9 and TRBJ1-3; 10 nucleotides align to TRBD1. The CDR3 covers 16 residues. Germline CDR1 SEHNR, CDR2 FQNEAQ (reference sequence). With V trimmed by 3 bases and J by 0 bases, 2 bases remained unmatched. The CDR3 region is CASSFWTGGSGNTIYF. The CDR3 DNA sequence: TGTGCCAGCAGCTTTTGGACAGGGGGCTCTGGAAACACCATATATTTT.

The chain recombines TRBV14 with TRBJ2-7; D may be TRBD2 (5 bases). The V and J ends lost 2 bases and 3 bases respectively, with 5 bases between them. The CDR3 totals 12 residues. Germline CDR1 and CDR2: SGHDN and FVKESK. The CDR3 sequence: CASSQSGYEQYF. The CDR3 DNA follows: TGTGCCAGCAGCCAAAGCGGCTACGAGCAGTACTTC.

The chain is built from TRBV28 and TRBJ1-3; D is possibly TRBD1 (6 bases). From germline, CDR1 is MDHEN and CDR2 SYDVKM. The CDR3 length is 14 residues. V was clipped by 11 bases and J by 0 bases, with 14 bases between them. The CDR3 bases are TGTGCCTGCATACAGGGCCGCTCTGGAAACACCATATATTTT. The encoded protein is CACIQGRSGNTIYF.

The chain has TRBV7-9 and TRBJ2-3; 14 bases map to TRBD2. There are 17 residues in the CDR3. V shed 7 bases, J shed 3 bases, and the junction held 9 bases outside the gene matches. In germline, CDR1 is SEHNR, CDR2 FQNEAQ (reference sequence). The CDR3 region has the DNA TGTGCCAGCACGCGACTAGCGGGGGGGCTAGGGACAGATACGCAGTATTTT. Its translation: CASTRLAGGLGTDTQYF.

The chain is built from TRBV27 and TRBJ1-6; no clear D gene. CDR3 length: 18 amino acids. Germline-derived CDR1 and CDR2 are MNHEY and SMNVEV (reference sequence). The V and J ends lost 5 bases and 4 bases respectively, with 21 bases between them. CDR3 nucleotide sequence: TGTGCCAGCAGTCAAAAGACCCCGACCGTCGTATATAATTCACCCCTCCACTTT. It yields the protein CASSQKTPTVVYNSPLHF.

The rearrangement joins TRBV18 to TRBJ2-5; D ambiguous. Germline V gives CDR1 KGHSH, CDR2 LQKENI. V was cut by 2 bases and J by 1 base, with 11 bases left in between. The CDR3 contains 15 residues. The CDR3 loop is CASSPLTDPQETQYF. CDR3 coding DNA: TGTGCCAGCTCACCATTAACGGACCCCCAAGAGACCCAGTACTTC.

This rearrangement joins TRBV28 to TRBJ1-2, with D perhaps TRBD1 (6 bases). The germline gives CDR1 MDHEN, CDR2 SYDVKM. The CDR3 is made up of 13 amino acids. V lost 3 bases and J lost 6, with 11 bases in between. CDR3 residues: CASSFWGGDGYTF. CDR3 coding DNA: TGTGCCAGCAGTTTTTGGGGGGGCGATGGCTACACCTTC.

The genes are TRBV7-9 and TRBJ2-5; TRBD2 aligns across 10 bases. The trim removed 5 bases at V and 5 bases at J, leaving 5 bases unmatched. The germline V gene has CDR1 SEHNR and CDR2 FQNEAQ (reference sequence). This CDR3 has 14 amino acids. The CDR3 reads CASSRTSGAETQYF. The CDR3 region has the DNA TGTGCCAGCAGCCGTACTAGCGGGGCGGAGACCCAGTACTTC.

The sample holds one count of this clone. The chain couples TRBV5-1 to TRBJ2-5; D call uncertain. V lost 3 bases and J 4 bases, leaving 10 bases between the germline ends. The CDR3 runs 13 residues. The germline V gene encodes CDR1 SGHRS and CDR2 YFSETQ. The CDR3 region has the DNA TGCGCCAGCAGCTCCCCTCTTGGAGAGACCCAGTACTTC. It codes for CASSSPLGETQYF.

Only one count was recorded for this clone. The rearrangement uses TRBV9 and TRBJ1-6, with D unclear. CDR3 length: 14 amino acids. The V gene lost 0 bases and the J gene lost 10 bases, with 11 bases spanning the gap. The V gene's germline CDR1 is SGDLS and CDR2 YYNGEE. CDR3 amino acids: CASSVGGGWSPLHF. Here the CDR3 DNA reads TGTGCCAGCAGCGTAGGGGGAGGTTGGTCACCCCTCCACTTT.

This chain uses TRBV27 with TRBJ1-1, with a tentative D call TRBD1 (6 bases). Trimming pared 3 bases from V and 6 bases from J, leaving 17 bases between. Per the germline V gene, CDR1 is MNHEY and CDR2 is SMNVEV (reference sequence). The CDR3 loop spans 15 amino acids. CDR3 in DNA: TGTGCCAGCAGTTTGCGGACAGTAGGGTACGCTGAAGCTTTCTTT. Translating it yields CASSLRTVGYAEAFF.

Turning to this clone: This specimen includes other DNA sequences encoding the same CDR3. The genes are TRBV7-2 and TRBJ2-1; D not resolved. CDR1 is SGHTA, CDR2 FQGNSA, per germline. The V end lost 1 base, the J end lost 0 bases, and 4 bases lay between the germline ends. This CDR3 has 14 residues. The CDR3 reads CASSLDSSYNEQFF. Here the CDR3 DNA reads TGTGCCAGCAGCTTAGACAGCTCCTACAATGAGCAGTTCTTC.

CDR3 bases: TGCGCCAGCAGCTTGGGGCTAGCGGGGGCCTACAATGAGCAGTTCTTC. Translated: CASSLGLAGAYNEQFF. V and J are TRBV5-1 and TRBJ2-1; 10 nucleotides match TRBD2. V was pared by 0 bases and J by 2 bases, with 2 bases of the junction left unmatched. Germline assignment: CDR1 SGHRS and CDR2 YFSETQ. The CDR3 is 16 amino acids.

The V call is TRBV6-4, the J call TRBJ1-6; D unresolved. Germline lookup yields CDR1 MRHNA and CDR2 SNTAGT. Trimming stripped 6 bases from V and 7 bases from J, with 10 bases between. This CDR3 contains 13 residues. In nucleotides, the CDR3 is TGTGCCAGCAGGAGGACGGGGAATTCACCCCTCCACTTT. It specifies CASRRTGNSPLHF.